Shown below are 11 T cell receptor beta chains from a single sample sequenced in a study of CD8 T cells in ankylosing spondylitis (dated by TCRdb to 2017 to 2019). Libraries came from 5' RACE. Instrument used: Illumina HiSeq 2500. The public reads were quality trimmed at Q25 with fastp and then assembled into clones with MiXCR by TCRdb, keeping productive beta chains. Each CDR3 protein appears once, grouped with its most common genes and DNA. In this sample the table shows about 130,000 distinct CDR3 sequences, roughly a tenth of which occur a single time. Approximately 3.6% of the sample goes to the ten largest clones. The sample taken for sequencing was blood, either unsorted or a sorted T cell fraction (not recorded which). These receptors all stem from a male donor with ankylosing spondylitis or in good health (not recorded which).

This clonotype was observed a handful of times. The CDR3 spells CASHFRGNTGELFF. Here the CDR3 DNA reads TGCGCCAGCCACTTCAGGGGGAACACCGGGGAGCTGTTTTTT. This chain connects TRBV5-1 to TRBJ2-2, with D possibly TRBD1 on 6 matching bases. V lost 7 bases and J 1 base, leaving 11 bases between the germline ends. In germline, CDR1 is SGHRS, CDR2 YFSETQ. The CDR3 sequence is 14 residues long.

This clonotype was seen at least ten times. This sequence joins TRBV4-3 and TRBJ2-7, with D hard to call. This CDR3 contains 14 residues. The germline V and J ends were trimmed by 0 bases and 3 bases, with 9 bases remaining between them. The V gene's germline CDR1 is LGHNA and CDR2 YSLEER. The CDR3 sequence is CASSQETKLYEQYF. For the CDR3, the DNA is TGCGCCAGCAGCCAAGAAACTAAGCTCTACGAGCAGTACTTC.

There are many counts of this clonotype. This chain joins TRBV28 and TRBJ1-2, with D maybe TRBD1 (5 bases). Trimming cost V 11 bases and J 7 bases, with 20 bases left between them. The CDR3 covers 13 residues. Per the germline V gene, CDR1 is MDHEN and CDR2 is SYDVKM. The DNA of the CDR3 is TGTGCCGTCTCAGCAGAGGGGACCCCTGGCTACACCTTC. Encoded protein: CAVSAEGTPGYTF.

This clonotype came up a few times. The chain carries TRBV6-5 and TRBJ1-5, with no clear D. This CDR3 spans 14 amino acids. Germline-derived CDR1 and CDR2 are MNHEY and SVGAGI. Trimming took off 3 bases at V and 1 base at J, with 7 bases between the two ends. In DNA form, the CDR3 reads TGTGCCAGCAGTTATTCGCTCAGCAATCAGCCCCAGCATTTT. Its translation: CASSYSLSNQPQHF.

This clonotype was detected many times. CDR3 sequence reads: CASSLDRATDTQYF. The DNA for the CDR3 is TGTGCCAGCAGTTTAGACAGGGCCACAGATACGCAGTATTTT. J is TRBJ2-3 and V is TRBV12-3 or TRBV12-4; a possible D gene is TRBD1 (6 bases). The CDR3 has 14 residues. Trimming stripped 1 base from V and 2 bases from J, with 7 bases between.

This CDR3 reads CAWDAGANVLTF. CDR3 nucleotides: TGTGCCTGGGACGCCGGGGCCAACGTCCTGACTTTC. The V gene is TRBV30, the J gene TRBJ2-6, with no clear D. The germline V gene has CDR1 GTSNPN and CDR2 SVGIG (reference sequence). CDR3 length: 12 amino acids. Trimming removed 5 bases at V and 4 bases at J, with 6 bases between.

V usage is TRBV4-1 and J usage is TRBJ1-5; D not certain. Deletions cut 0 bases from V and 11 bases from J, with 23 bases between. There are 17 residues in the CDR3. Germline-derived CDR1 and CDR2 are MGHRA and YSYEKL. As DNA, the CDR3 is TGCGCCAGCAGCCAAGATCCCCCGTCATCTTTACTGTTGGCCCAGCATTTT. Its translation is CASSQDPPSSLLLAQHF.

This clonotype occurred many times. The V call is TRBV6-2 or TRBV6-3, the J call TRBJ1-2; D gene unclear. Germline V gene sequence: CDR1 MNHEY, CDR2 SVGEGT. The ends were cut back, 2 bases at V and 4 bases at J, with 8 bases in the middle. This CDR3 comprises 13 residues. The CDR3, as DNA: TGTGCCAGCAGTTACGAGCCAGTCTATGGCTACACCTTC. Encoded protein: CASSYEPVYGYTF.

This clonotype was observed a few times. The chain joins TRBV7-2 to TRBJ2-7; D not resolved. The CDR3 is 15 amino acids. The V gene's germline CDR1 is SGHTA and CDR2 FQGNSA. The ends were cut back, 2 bases at V and 5 bases at J, with 16 bases in the middle. The CDR3 sequence is CASSLSRSSRNEQYF. CDR3 sequence (DNA): TGTGCCAGCAGCTTAAGCAGATCCTCTAGGAACGAGCAGTACTTC.

There are many counts of this clonotype. This chain joins TRBV20-1 and TRBJ2-7; a weak D match, TRBD2 (6 bases). In germline, CDR1 is DFQATT, CDR2 SNEGSKA (reference sequence). Trimming cost V 0 bases and J 4 bases, with 13 bases left between them. The CDR3 is made up of 14 amino acids. The DNA of the CDR3 is TGCAGTGCTAGAGAAGGCGGGAAGGAGTACGAGCAGTACTTC. It specifies CSAREGGKEYEQYF.

This clonotype showed up many times. This may come from a read error, since a much larger clone is one base off. The chain couples TRBV20-1 to TRBJ2-3; 10 bases are a match to TRBD2. Looked up from germline, CDR1 is DFQATT and CDR2 is SNEGSKA (reference sequence). The CDR3 covers 17 residues. The CDR3 DNA reads TGCTGTGCTAGAGATTATCGAGCGGGAGGGAGGCCAGATACGCAGTATTTT. This codes for CCARDYRAGGRPDTQYF.